This entry lists 29 T cell receptor beta chains sequenced from one sample in a study of neurological immune-mediated disorders. One entry per CDR3 protein results from TCRdb running MiXCR on the 5' RACE reads. Of about 79,000 distinct CDR3 sequences in the sample, roughly 15% were seen once. Sequenced input: PBMCs. These receptors originate from a woman in her forties or fifties in good health.

Ten or more counts support this clonotype. The chain recombines TRBV5-1 with TRBJ2-2; D is uncertain. Trimming stripped 5 bases from V and 4 bases from J, with 15 bases between. CDR3 length equals 15 residues. Germline V CDR1 and CDR2: SGHRS, YFSETQ. This chain's CDR3 is CASRGNLGSTGELFF. In DNA form, the CDR3 reads TGCGCCAGCAGGGGAAACCTGGGGTCCACCGGGGAGCTGTTTTTT.

The rearrangement joins TRBV28 to TRBJ1-4; D is possibly TRBD1 (6 bases). Looked up from germline, CDR1 is MDHEN and CDR2 is SYDVKM. The CDR3 is 14 amino acids. Between the trimmed V and J ends, which lost 7 bases and 7 bases, there was a span of 16 bases. CDR3 residues: CASTLPGQAEKLFF. CDR3 nucleotide sequence: TGTGCCAGCACTCTGCCGGGACAAGCTGAAAAACTGTTTTTT.

This clonotype was picked up many times. The chain employs TRBV10-2 and TRBJ2-1; D possibly corresponds to TRBD2 (5 bases). The CDR3 has 14 amino acids. Germline V gene lookup returns CDR1 WSHSY and CDR2 SAAADI. With 3 bases removed from V and 4 bases from J, the gap between germline ends came to 10 bases. CDR3 nucleotide sequence: TGCGCCAGCAGTGACAGCGGAGCTTACAATGAGCAGTTCTTC. This encodes CASSDSGAYNEQFF.

This clonotype was observed at least ten times. V usage is TRBV5-1 and J usage is TRBJ2-3, with D tentatively TRBD2 (7 bases). Germline V CDR1 and CDR2: SGHRS, YFSETQ. Trimming pared 5 bases from V and 3 bases from J, leaving 25 bases between. This CDR3 region has 18 residues. CDR3 coding DNA: TGCGCCAGCAGTCCCGGGAGAGGGGGAGCGGGGACAACAGATACGCAGTATTTT. This encodes CASSPGRGGAGTTDTQYF.

A word on this clonotype: Possible read error: a much larger clone is one base away. The chain has TRBV27 and TRBJ1-5, with D perhaps matching TRBD1 (6 bases). This CDR3 region has 14 residues. Germline V gene lookup returns CDR1 MNHEY and CDR2 SMNVEV (reference sequence). In DNA, the CDR3 is TGTGCCAGCAGTTTACACAGGGTAGGTCAGCTCCAGCATTTT. Its protein is CASSLHRVGQLQHF.

This clonotype has at least ten counts. V and J are TRBV24-1 and TRBJ2-1; TRBD2 might be the D (5 bases). The germline V and J ends were trimmed by 0 bases and 7 bases, with 9 bases remaining between them. The CDR3 runs to 14 residues. Germline V gene sequence: CDR1 KGHDR, CDR2 SFDVKD. The CDR3 here is CATSDLRGGNEQFF. In DNA form, the CDR3 reads TGTGCCACCAGTGATTTGCGGGGTGGGAATGAGCAGTTCTTC.

This clonotype occurred many times. The J gene is TRBJ2-3, the V gene TRBV10-3; D ambiguous. The germline V and J ends were trimmed by 2 bases and 2 bases, with 5 bases remaining between them. This CDR3 has 13 residues. CDR1 is ENHRY, CDR2 SYGVKD, per germline. Here the CDR3 DNA reads TGTGCCATCAGTGAGGACCCCACAGATACGCAGTATTTT. Encoded protein: CAISEDPTDTQYF.

The chain employs TRBV29-1 and TRBJ2-1; 10 positions agree with TRBD2. V shed 8 bases and J 3 bases; nucleotides not matched to a gene: 4. CDR1 SQVTM and CDR2 ANQGSEA come from the germline V gene. The CDR3 length is 13 residues. For the CDR3, the DNA is TGCAGCACGAGCGGGGGGGGCTACAATGAGCAGTTCTTC. Translated, it gives CSTSGGGYNEQFF.

In its sample, this clonotype was seen many times. The V call is TRBV20-1, the J call TRBJ1-1; 8 nucleotides line up with TRBD1. This CDR3 has 13 amino acids. The germline gives CDR1 DFQATT, CDR2 SNEGSKA (reference sequence). Germline trimming cut 6 bases from V and 0 bases from J; bases unmatched to any gene: 3. Here the CDR3 reads CSAGDRMNTEAFF. CDR3 DNA: TGCAGTGCGGGGGACAGGATGAACACTGAAGCTTTCTTT.

This clonotype was seen many times. V is TRBV7-7 and J is TRBJ2-1; D is unclear. Germline V gene data show CDR1 as SSHAT and CDR2 as FNYEAQ (reference sequence). This CDR3 is built from 13 residues. V lost 1 base and J 5 bases, leaving 6 bases between the germline ends. The CDR3 DNA reads TGTGCCAGCAGCTTAGAACAGAACAATGAGCAGTTCTTC. Translating gives CASSLEQNNEQFF.

Concerning this clonotype itself: Germline and junction disagree at one end, which may indicate a read error. The chain employs TRBV5-1 and TRBJ2-2, with D possibly being TRBD2 (6 bases). This CDR3 is built from 14 residues. Germline CDR1 SGHRS, CDR2 YFSETQ. For the CDR3, the DNA is TGCGCCACCAGACTCGGACTAAACACCGGCGAGCTGTTTTTT. This gives the protein CATRLGLNTGELFF.

This clonotype was recorded many times. V and J are TRBV29-1 and TRBJ2-2; a possible D gene is TRBD2 (6 bases). CDR1 and CDR2 from the germline V gene are SQVTM and ANQGSEA. This CDR3 has 14 amino acids. The V gene lost 6 bases and the J gene lost 1 base, with 12 bases spanning the gap. CDR3 coding DNA: TGCAGCGTGGAGCCTAGCGTGAACACCGGGGAGCTGTTTTTT. Protein sequence: CSVEPSVNTGELFF.

This clonotype was observed many times. The J gene is TRBJ2-3, the V gene TRBV7-2; TRBD2 matches 10 bases. Trimming cost V 5 bases and J 2 bases; bases outside gene matches: 10. CDR3 size: 17 residues. Germline CDR1 is SGHTA and CDR2 is FQGNSA. In nucleotides, the CDR3 is TGTGCCAGCAGCCACGTAGCGGGGGGATTTCCCACAGATACGCAGTATTTT. It encodes CASSHVAGGFPTDTQYF.

With regard to this clonotype: One junction end does not reproduce the germline sequence, and a read error may be involved. The chain is built from TRBV7-2 and TRBJ1-1; a weak D match, TRBD1 (5 bases). Per the germline V gene, CDR1 is SGHTA and CDR2 is FQGNSA. CDR3 length: 14 residues. CDR3 sequence reads: CASSSVTVLLESFF. CDR3 DNA sequence: TGTGCCAGCAGTTCAGTGACAGTCTTGCTTGAATCTTTCTTT.

This clonotype has ten or more counts. This chain's CDR3 is CASSSGRTGKETQYF. In DNA, the CDR3 is TGTGCCAGCAGCTCGGGGAGGACAGGGAAAGAGACCCAGTACTTC. The gene calls are TRBV11-2 and TRBJ2-5; 8 nucleotides agree with TRBD1. V lost 4 bases and J lost 3; bases outside the gene matches: 7. The CDR3 has 15 amino acids. The germline V gene encodes CDR1 SGHAT and CDR2 FQNNGV.

This clonotype was detected many times. The chain has TRBV7-9 and TRBJ2-5, with 7 bases matching TRBD1. The CDR3 is 15 residues long. Looked up from germline, CDR1 is SEHNR and CDR2 is FQNEAQ (reference sequence). Trimming removed 3 bases from V and 3 bases from J; junction bases left unmatched: 7. CDR3 bases: TGTGCCAGCAGCTTGCAGGGGGATGAAAAAGAGACCCAGTACTTC. This gives the protein CASSLQGDEKETQYF. Drawing the rest from reference TRBV7-9 and TRBJ2-5, the complete variable domain is DTGVSQNPRHKITKRGQNVTFRCDPISEHNRLYWYRQTLGQGPEFLTYFQNEAQLEKSRLLSDRFSAERPKGSFSTLEIQRTEQGDSAMYLCASSLQGDEKETQYFGPGTRLLVL.

This clonotype was counted at least ten times. This chain links TRBV24-1 with TRBJ2-3; 12 nucleotides agree with TRBD2. CDR1 and CDR2 from the germline V gene are KGHDR and SFDVKD. CDR3 length: 13 amino acids. J gave up 6 bases and V 7 bases, and 1 base lay outside the gene matches. CDR3 in amino acids: CATRTSGSDTQYF. The CDR3 DNA sequence: TGTGCCACCAGGACTAGCGGGAGTGATACGCAGTATTTT.

This clonotype was counted many times. Written as DNA, the CDR3 is TGTGCCAGCAGCTCCCAAACAGGGGGTGACTATGGCTACACCTTC. As protein: CASSSQTGGDYGYTF. This chain links TRBV7-2 with TRBJ1-2, with 8 bases that match TRBD1. Losses at the gene ends were 4 bases for V and 3 bases for J; bases not matched to a gene: 7. The CDR3 extends over 15 amino acids. The germline V gene encodes CDR1 SGHTA and CDR2 FQGNSA.

Worth noting for this clonotype: A read error is possible here, since a much larger clone lies one base away. This chain connects TRBV2 to TRBJ1-5; D uncertain. CDR1 SNHLY and CDR2 FYNNEI come from the germline V gene. The CDR3 is 13 amino acids. The DNA for the CDR3 is TGTGCCAGCAGTGTCTATAGCTATCAGCCCCAGCATTTT. It specifies CASSVYSYQPQHF.

This chain connects TRBV7-2 to TRBJ2-1; TRBD2 agrees at 16 bases. J lost 6 bases, V lost 6 bases, and 11 bases had no gene match. CDR3 length: 18 residues. CDR1 is SGHTA and CDR2 is FQGNSA in the germline V gene. DNA of the CDR3: TGTGCCAGCAGTTTTAGTCCCGGGACTAGCGGGGGGGCCAATGAGCAGTTCTTC. Amino acid sequence: CASSFSPGTSGGANEQFF.

This clonotype was observed many times. The genes are TRBV20-1 and TRBJ2-1; 11 nucleotides match TRBD2. This CDR3 is 15 amino acids long. V gave up 5 bases and J gave up 4 bases; unmatched junction bases: 7. The germline CDR1 and CDR2 sequences are DFQATT and SNEGSKA (reference sequence). In DNA form, the CDR3 reads TGCAGTGCTTTTAAAACTAGCGGGAGTTACAATGAGCAGTTCTTC. Amino acid sequence: CSAFKTSGSYNEQFF.

As concerns this clonotype: Germline is not matched at one junction end, which may reflect a read error. This chain links TRBV5-6 with TRBJ2-4, with D hard to call. In germline, CDR1 is SGHDT, CDR2 YYEEEE. This CDR3 is 15 amino acids long. The CDR3 DNA reads as TGTGCAAGCAGCTTGGGTCACGGGGCCAAAAACATTCAGTACTTC. It is translated as CASSLGHGAKNIQYF.

In its sample, this clonotype was seen many times. V and J are TRBV10-3 and TRBJ2-6; possibly TRBD2 for D (6 bases). The germline V and J ends were trimmed by 4 bases and 3 bases, with 10 bases remaining between them. There are 15 residues in the CDR3. CDR1 and CDR2 (germline): ENHRY, SYGVKD. The DNA for the CDR3 is TGTGCCATCAGTGCTGGGGGGTTTGGGGCCAACGTCCTGACTTTC. It specifies CAISAGGFGANVLTF.

The chain couples TRBV18 to TRBJ1-4; D perhaps matches TRBD1 (5 bases). Per germline, CDR1 KGHSH and CDR2 LQKENI. V was pared by 2 bases and J by 8 bases, with 12 bases between. The CDR3 runs to 14 residues. CDR3 sequence (DNA): TGTGCCAGCTCACCAGCGGGGGTTGGGGAAAAACTGTTTTTT. Translated, it gives CASSPAGVGEKLFF.

This clonotype has a handful of counts. The chain joins TRBV12-5 to TRBJ2-5; the D is unclear. Germline-derived CDR1 and CDR2 are LGHNT and FRNRAP. V lost 1 base to trimming and J lost 5 bases, with 8 bases between them. This CDR3 spans 13 amino acids. CDR3 loop: CASGLGTMETQYF. CDR3 in DNA: TGTGCTAGTGGTTTGGGCACAATGGAGACCCAGTACTTC.

This clonotype is a singleton in its sample. This chain links TRBV5-4 with TRBJ2-7, with 8 bases fitting TRBD2. The trim removed 5 bases at V and 4 bases at J, leaving 8 bases unmatched. This CDR3 is 14 amino acids long. Germline CDR1 and CDR2: SGHNT and YYREEE (reference sequence). The CDR3 spells CASRIGLAGYEQYF. In DNA, the CDR3 is TGTGCCAGCAGAATAGGACTAGCTGGATACGAGCAGTACTTC.

V gene TRBV11-3 combines with J gene TRBJ2-1; perhaps TRBD2 as D (6 bases). Germline CDR1 and CDR2: SGHNT and YENEEA. The CDR3 is 15 residues long. Trimming cost V 4 bases and J 7 bases, with 17 bases left between them. CDR3 loop: CASSSPGLPRNEQFF. CDR3 coding DNA: TGTGCCAGCAGCTCGCCGGGACTTCCGCGGAATGAGCAGTTCTTC.

This clonotype was counted between two and nine times. As DNA, the CDR3 is TGTGCCAGCAGCAATTCCGGGACTAGCGGGAGTCGAGGCACAGATACGCAGTATTTT. It yields the protein CASSNSGTSGSRGTDTQYF. The rearrangement uses TRBV6-2 or TRBV6-3 and TRBJ2-3; 14 nucleotides line up with TRBD2. The germline V gene encodes CDR1 MNHEY and CDR2 SVGEGT. V lost 6 bases, J lost 1 base, and 12 bases stayed unmatched. The CDR3 is made up of 19 amino acids.

This clonotype occurred many times. The chain employs TRBV27 and TRBJ1-1, with D unresolved. The CDR3 contains 13 residues. Germline values: CDR1 MNHEY, CDR2 SMNVEV (reference sequence). V gave up 6 bases and J gave up 0 bases, with 8 bases separating them. CDR3: CASRDGMNTEAFF. The CDR3 coding sequence is TGTGCCAGCAGAGATGGGATGAACACTGAAGCTTTCTTT.